The T cell receptor beta chain under discussion was sequenced for a study of PD-1 blockade in classical Hodgkin lymphoma. The CDR3 sequence is 15 residues long. Germline-derived CDR1 and CDR2 are SGHVS and FNYEAQ. The V end lost 4 bases, the J end lost 0 bases, and 12 bases lay between the germline ends. With respect to this clone: Its target is unknown.

The patients all showed relapse after autologous stem cell transplantation, while their brentuximab vedotin exposure varied. Isolated CD8+ T cells were derived from thawed PBMCs through magnetic negative selection. The repertoire was sequenced with immunoSEQ multiplex PCR; TCRdb's copy has only in-frame clones and lacks some. The table records under 2,500 clones, approximately 82% of them present only once. Study conclusions and caveats: Before treatment, TCR diversity in newly diagnosed patients was reportedly lower than in healthy donors. Baseline diversity resembling that of newly diagnosed patients was seen in complete responders. By C4D1, diversity of CD4+ TCRs had risen significantly, whereas that of CD8+ TCRs had not. Patients with an early start, nivolumab under 1 year after ASCT, were excluded.

Source: CD8+ T cells from blood, taken at baseline. This clonotype was obtained from a human donor with classical Hodgkin lymphoma. V and J are TRBV7-6 and TRBJ1-1; D uncertain. In DNA form, the CDR3 reads TGTGCCAGCAGCTGGGGAATAGCTTTGAACACTGAAGCTTTCTTT. This encodes CASSWGIALNTEAFF.